Following are 28 T cell receptor beta chains from one sample sequenced in a study of blood T cell repertoires in COVID-19. Assay used: immunoSEQ multiplex PCR; TCRdb lists only in-frame clones, some missing. The sample contains hundreds of thousands of clones, more than 75% of which appear only once. The sample comprised peripheral blood. The receptors stem from a woman younger than 45 who had recovered from COVID-19.

The chain couples TRBV11-1 to TRBJ2-7; TRBD2 agrees at 7 bases. V lost 4 bases to trimming and J lost 1 base; unmatched junction nucleotides: 4. Germline CDR1 and CDR2: SGHAT and FQDESV (reference sequence). This CDR3 contains 14 residues. The CDR3, as DNA: TGTGCCAGCAGCTCAGGAGCGGGGTCCTACGAGCAGTACTTC. Its protein product is CASSSGAGSYEQYF.

The J gene is TRBJ2-7, the V gene TRBV28, with TRBD2 matching over 7 bases. Germline trimming cut 5 bases from V and 5 bases from J; bases unmatched to any gene: 6. The CDR3 consists of 13 residues. The germline CDR1 and CDR2 sequences are MDHEN and SYDVKM. The DNA for the CDR3 is TGTGCCAGCAGTCCTGCGGGGGTCCACGAGCAGTACTTC. It codes for CASSPAGVHEQYF.

The V and J genes are TRBV29-1 and TRBJ1-5, with TRBD1 matching 7 bases. Germline CDR1 reads SQVTM; CDR2 reads ANQGSEA. CDR3 length equals 13 residues. The V segment lost 7 bases and the J segment 0 bases; nucleotides outside the gene matches: 3. CDR3 amino acids: CSATGDSNQPQHF. The CDR3 DNA is TGCAGCGCCACAGGGGATAGCAATCAGCCCCAGCATTTT.

This chain connects TRBV5-1 to TRBJ1-2; TRBD1 might be the D (5 bases). Germline CDR1 is SGHRS and CDR2 is YFSETQ. CDR3 size: 15 residues. Between the trimmed V and J ends, which lost 0 bases and 0 bases, there was a span of 9 bases. The CDR3 protein is CASSLAQGANYGYTF. For the CDR3, the DNA is TGCGCCAGCAGCTTGGCGCAAGGGGCTAACTATGGCTACACCTTC.

The V call is TRBV28, the J call TRBJ1-1; possibly TRBD1 for D (5 bases). The CDR3 has 15 residues. With 2 bases removed from V and 7 bases from J, the gap between germline ends came to 17 bases. The germline V gene encodes CDR1 MDHEN and CDR2 SYDVKM. The CDR3 is CASSLNTIGTVEAFF. DNA for the CDR3: TGTGCCAGCAGTTTAAATACCATTGGGACTGTTGAAGCTTTCTTT. Looking up the rest from reference TRBV28 and TRBJ1-1 gives the full variable domain: DVKVTQSSRYLVKRTGEKVFLECVQDMDHENMFWYRQDPGLGLRLIYFSYDVKMKEKGDIPEGYSVSREKKERFSLILESASTNQTSMYLCASSLNTIGTVEAFFGQGTRLTVV.

The rearrangement uses TRBV12-3 or TRBV12-4 and TRBJ1-2, with 9 bases fitting TRBD1. The CDR3 totals 12 residues. Unmatched junction bases numbered 2, after V lost 6 bases and J lost 6 bases. The CDR3 spells CASSRDRDGYTF. In nucleotides, the CDR3 is TGTGCCAGCAGCCGGGACAGGGATGGCTACACCTTC.

The chain joins TRBV27 to TRBJ1-5; the match to TRBD1 covers 7 bases. V lost 2 bases, J lost 6 bases, and 7 bases stayed unmatched. The CDR3 loop spans 15 amino acids. Germline V gene data show CDR1 as MNHEY and CDR2 as SMNVEV (reference sequence). The CDR3 nucleotides are TGTGCCAGCAGTTTAGGAGCAGGGGGAGTTCAGCCCCAGCATTTT. Translation: CASSLGAGGVQPQHF.

The V and J genes are TRBV2 and TRBJ2-2, with 9 positions matching TRBD2. Germline CDR1 is SNHLY and CDR2 is FYNNEI. This CDR3 is built from 16 residues. V shed 4 bases and J 9 bases; nucleotides not matched to a gene: 12. The CDR3 DNA reads TGTGCCAGCAGTGGGCCCGGCGGGAGGGCCGAAAGGGAGCTGTTTTTT. It codes for CASSGPGGRAERELFF.

The rearrangement links TRBV19 to TRBJ1-1; TRBD1 might be the D (5 bases). The germline V gene has CDR1 LNHDA and CDR2 SQIVND (reference sequence). V shed 7 bases and J shed 0 bases, with 15 bases lying between them. CDR3 length equals 15 residues. The CDR3 DNA follows: TGTGCCAGTAATTGGCAGGGCGGGGTGAACACTGAAGCTTTCTTT. The encoded protein is CASNWQGGVNTEAFF.

The V call is TRBV7-2, the J call TRBJ2-7, with D hard to call. Looked up from germline, CDR1 is SGHTA and CDR2 is FQGNSA. V was trimmed by 2 bases and J by 3 bases, leaving 14 bases between them. CDR3 length: 15 amino acids. The CDR3 sequence: CASSLFRSTLYEQYF. The CDR3, as DNA: TGTGCCAGCAGCTTATTTCGGAGTACCCTCTACGAGCAGTACTTC. The whole variable domain, filled in from reference TRBV7-2 and TRBJ2-7, reads GAGVSQSPSNKVTEKGKDVELRCDPISGHTALYWYRQSLGQGLEFLIYFQGNSAPDKSGLPSDRFSAERTGGSVSTLTIQRTQQEDSAVYLCASSLFRSTLYEQYFGPGTRLTVT.

The gene calls are TRBV2 and TRBJ1-3, with no clear D. V was trimmed by 4 bases and J by 0 bases, leaving 7 bases between them. The CDR3 consists of 14 residues. CDR1 and CDR2 (germline): SNHLY, FYNNEI. The CDR3 DNA follows: TGTGCCAGCAGTGCACAGCCCTCTGGAAACACCATATATTTT. Translating gives CASSAQPSGNTIYF. Full variable domain (rest looked up from reference TRBV2 and TRBJ1-3): EPEVTQTPSHQVTQMGQEVILRCVPISNHLYFYWYRQILGQKVEFLVSFYNNEISEKSEIFDDQFSVERPDGSNFTLKIRSTKLEDSAMYFCASSAQPSGNTIYFGEGSWLTVV.

The chain links TRBV2 to TRBJ1-6, with D maybe TRBD1 (6 bases). This CDR3 has 13 residues. V shed 7 bases and J shed 10 bases, with 14 bases lying between them. Germline values: CDR1 SNHLY, CDR2 FYNNEI. DNA for the CDR3: TGTGCCAGCACCCGACAGGATGGGTCACCCCTCCACTTT. Protein: CASTRQDGSPLHF.

The chain uses TRBV3-1 (or the pseudogene TRBV3-2) and TRBJ2-2, with D maybe TRBD2 (7 bases). The length of the CDR3 is 15 residues. Germline lookup yields CDR1 LGHDT and CDR2 YNNKEL (reference sequence). Between the trimmed V and J ends, which lost 7 bases and 1 base, there was a span of 13 bases. The CDR3 sequence: CASKTGGENTGELFF. The DNA of the CDR3 is TGTGCCAGCAAAACGGGGGGCGAGAACACCGGGGAGCTGTTTTTT.

J is TRBJ1-1 and V is TRBV27; no clear D. CDR1 and CDR2 (germline): MNHEY, SMNVEV (reference sequence). The CDR3 has 13 amino acids. V lost 3 bases and J 4 bases, leaving 9 bases between the germline ends. The CDR3 DNA is TGTGCCAGCAGTTTTCCCCCGGGCACTGAAGCTTTCTTT. Amino acids: CASSFPPGTEAFF.

The chain combines TRBV5-5 with TRBJ2-2; TRBD1 matches 10 bases. There are 17 residues in the CDR3. V lost 4 bases, J lost 4 bases, and 10 bases stayed unmatched. Germline CDR1 and CDR2: SGHKS and YYEKEE (reference sequence). CDR3 region: CASSPIGTGATTGELFF. CDR3 sequence (DNA): TGTGCCAGCAGCCCGATCGGGACAGGGGCTACCACCGGGGAGCTGTTTTTT.

The chain combines TRBV4-2 with TRBJ2-6; D perhaps matches TRBD1 (6 bases). Germline V CDR1 and CDR2: LGHNA, YNFKEQ. The length of the CDR3 is 19 residues. Trimming cost V 1 base and J 2 bases, with 18 bases left between them. The CDR3 region is CASSQAGQRYSPGANVLTF. Here the CDR3 DNA reads TGTGCCAGCAGCCAAGCTGGACAGAGATATTCCCCTGGGGCCAACGTCCTGACTTTC.

The J gene is TRBJ2-7, the V gene TRBV5-1; 11 nucleotides agree with TRBD2. The length of the CDR3 is 15 residues. Germline CDR1 is SGHRS and CDR2 is YFSETQ. V lost 1 base, J lost 5 bases, and 5 bases stayed unmatched. The DNA of the CDR3 is TGCGCCAGCAGCTTGAGCACTAGCGGGAGCCACGAGCAGTACTTC. Translation gives CASSLSTSGSHEQYF. Filled out from reference TRBV5-1 and TRBJ2-7, the complete variable domain reads KAGVTQTPRYLIKTRGQQVTLSCSPISGHRSVSWYQQTPGQGLQFLFEYFSETQRNKGNFPGRFSGRQFSNSRSEMNVSTLELGDSALYLCASSLSTSGSHEQYFGPGTRLTVT.

This sequence joins TRBV3-1 (or the pseudogene TRBV3-2) and TRBJ2-5; 8 nucleotides agree with TRBD1. V dropped 3 bases and J dropped 4; count of bases not matched to a gene: 4. Germline CDR1 is LGHDT and CDR2 is YNNKEL (reference sequence). This CDR3 is 14 amino acids long. Written as DNA, the CDR3 is TGTGCCAGCAGCCATGGACAGGGAGGAGAGACCCAGTACTTC. The encoded protein is CASSHGQGGETQYF.

This sequence joins TRBV27 and TRBJ2-7; 9 bases are shared with TRBD1. V was pared by 2 bases and J by 0 bases, with 2 bases of the junction left unmatched. Germline V gene data show CDR1 as MNHEY and CDR2 as SMNVEV (reference sequence). The CDR3 totals 15 residues. CDR3 bases: TGTGCCAGCAGTTTAATGGGACAGGGCTCCTACGAGCAGTACTTC. This encodes CASSLMGQGSYEQYF.

CDR3: CASRGQGISGANVLTF. As DNA, the CDR3 is TGTGCCAGCAGGGGACAGGGGATCTCTGGGGCCAACGTCCTGACTTTC. The gene calls are TRBV6-6 and TRBJ2-6; 10 bases are shared with TRBD1. Germline CDR1 MNHNY, CDR2 SVGAGI (reference sequence). V was clipped by 6 bases and J by 0 bases; unmatched bases: 2. This CDR3 has 16 residues.

The rearrangement uses TRBV5-1 and TRBJ2-1; 8 bases are shared with TRBD1. Germline V gene lookup returns CDR1 SGHRS and CDR2 YFSETQ. Losses at the gene ends were 4 bases for V and 2 bases for J; bases not matched to a gene: 8. This CDR3 is 16 amino acids long. The CDR3 region is CASSPGQGFTYNEQFF. DNA of the CDR3: TGCGCCAGCAGCCCCGGACAGGGTTTCACCTACAATGAGCAGTTCTTC.

The rearrangement uses TRBV5-1 and TRBJ2-1; D gene ambiguous. Trimming left V 2 bases short and J 0 bases short, with 12 bases between. The CDR3 covers 16 residues. The germline V gene has CDR1 SGHRS and CDR2 YFSETQ. The CDR3 nucleotides read TGCGCCAGCAGCTTCGAGACATCGAGCTCCTACAATGAGCAGTTCTTC. Translated: CASSFETSSSYNEQFF.

The V and J genes are TRBV20-1 and TRBJ1-5; TRBD1 aligns across 9 bases. Trimming took 3 bases from V and 5 from J; bases not matched to a gene: 29. The CDR3 runs 22 residues. Germline V gives CDR1 DFQATT, CDR2 SNEGSKA (reference sequence). CDR3 sequence: CSASEIYIHSAGTGKADQPQHF. CDR3 coding DNA: TGCAGTGCTAGTGAAATTTACATACACTCCGCCGGGACAGGGAAGGCCGATCAGCCCCAGCATTTT.

The J gene is TRBJ1-2, the V gene TRBV6-5; a possible D gene is TRBD1 (6 bases). V was cut by 4 bases and J by 0 bases, with 9 bases left in between. The CDR3 is 14 amino acids. Germline CDR1 and CDR2: MNHEY and SVGAGI. CDR3 amino acids: CASSSGGPNYGYTF. CDR3 bases: TGTGCCAGCAGTTCGGGGGGGCCTAACTATGGCTACACCTTC.

This clone has only one observation. This chain connects TRBV11-2 to TRBJ1-4, with a weak D call TRBD1 (5 bases). CDR1 SGHAT and CDR2 FQNNGV come from the germline V gene. The germline V and J ends were trimmed by 4 bases and 6 bases, with 21 bases remaining between them. This CDR3 is built from 17 residues. Here the CDR3 DNA reads TGTGCCAGCAGCTCGATTAAAGGGGCCAGGAGTCATGAAAAACTGTTTTTT. Its protein is CASSSIKGARSHEKLFF.

This sequence joins TRBV4-1 and TRBJ1-4, with 8 bases lining up with TRBD1. With 3 bases clipped from V and 4 bases from J, the junction kept 7 bases outside the gene matches. The CDR3 has 16 residues. CDR1 is MGHRA, CDR2 YSYEKL, per germline. The CDR3 reads CASSQGKGQDNEKLFF. In DNA, the CDR3 is TGCGCCAGCAGCCAGGGCAAGGGACAGGATAATGAAAAACTGTTTTTT.

Note on this clone: A read error may account for a junction end that differs from germline. V usage is TRBV19 and J usage is TRBJ2-1; 7 nucleotides align to TRBD1. Germline V gives CDR1 LNHDA, CDR2 SQIVND (reference sequence). The CDR3 loop spans 13 amino acids. The CDR3 here is CASSIENRGEQFF. The CDR3 region has the DNA TGTGCCAGTAGCATAGAAAACAGGGGAGAGCAGTTCTTC.

The genes are TRBV28 and TRBJ1-5; D gene unclear. Germline loops: CDR1 MDHEN, CDR2 SYDVKM. CDR3 length: 13 amino acids. The CDR3 loop is CAEREGIGQPQHF. The CDR3 DNA follows: TGTGCGGAACGTGAGGGAATAGGCCAGCCCCAGCATTTT.